The source of this T cell receptor beta chain is a study of T cells in Graves' hyperthyroidism and ophthalmopathy. This clonotype was counted a few times. The target antigen is unknown. Amplification targeted TCR beta CDR3 regions from RNA transcripts. The HTBI primer set served for first-round RT-PCR of the TCR CDR3. TCRdb passed the multiplex PCR reads through MiXCR, listing each CDR3 protein once. Of about half a million distinct CDR3 sequences listed, about 16% are singletons. General study results and limits: Appearing also in blood were most of the thyroid clonotypes expanded above 0.001. Ophthalmopathy could be told apart from stable hyperthyroidism with a 13 V-J model.

This sequence originates from a woman aged 30 to 39 with Graves' ophthalmopathy. Sequencing was done on a sample of blood.

CDR3 sequence (DNA): TGTGCCAGCAGCTCGCAGACAGGGGGCGCAAACTATGGCTACACCTTC. This gives the protein CASSSQTGGANYGYTF. The genes are TRBV11-2 and TRBJ1-2, with 10 bases aligning to TRBD1. Germline lookup yields CDR1 SGHAT and CDR2 FQNNGV. The CDR3 is 16 amino acids. With 4 bases clipped from V and 2 bases from J, the junction kept 7 bases outside the gene matches.